One sample yielded the 14 T cell receptor beta chains listed below, sequenced in a study of CD4 T cells in relation to SARS-CoV-2 and coronaviruses. Profiled with immunoSEQ multiplex PCR; TCRdb holds only in-frame clones, not every one. The repertoire holds about 15,000 clones, with 76% as singletons. Unexposed donor CD4+ T cells date from 2011-2018, before the COVID-19 pandemic. The cells were cultured for about ten days before CD4+ T cells were isolated. These TCRs are of unknown antigen specificity. Sample: CD4+ T cells from PBMCs, cultured in vitro. Receptors originate from a human donor in good health.

The gene calls are TRBV5-6 and TRBJ2-1; D unclear. Trimming stripped 4 bases from V and 6 bases from J, with 14 bases between. This CDR3 contains 14 residues. Germline assignment: CDR1 SGHDT and CDR2 YYEEEE. The CDR3 coding sequence is TGTGCCAGCAGCCCAGAACCTGCTGGCAATGAGCAGTTCTTC. Translating gives CASSPEPAGNEQFF.

The J gene is TRBJ2-4, the V gene TRBV28; 7 bases are a match to TRBD1. The CDR3 contains 15 residues. The V segment lost 5 bases and the J segment 9 bases; nucleotides outside the gene matches: 13. The germline V gene encodes CDR1 MDHEN and CDR2 SYDVKM. Here the CDR3 reads CASSRNTGTASIQYF. In DNA form, the CDR3 reads TGTGCCAGCAGTAGAAATACCGGGACAGCATCCATTCAGTACTTC.

This clone was found a few times. This chain links TRBV30 with TRBJ2-7; possible D gene TRBD1, 5 bases. The CDR3 sequence is 11 residues long. Deletions cut 5 bases from V and 2 bases from J, with 7 bases between. Per germline, CDR1 GTSNPN and CDR2 SVGIG (reference sequence). CDR3 residues: CAWDRAYEQYF. DNA for the CDR3: TGTGCCTGGGACAGAGCCTACGAGCAGTACTTC.

This chain joins TRBV5-4 and TRBJ1-1; possibly TRBD1 for D (6 bases). CDR3 length equals 16 residues. Germline values: CDR1 SGHNT, CDR2 YYREEE (reference sequence). V lost 0 bases and J lost 1, with 13 bases in between. CDR3 sequence: CASSLDSWTANTEAFF. The CDR3 DNA reads TGTGCCAGCAGCTTGGATAGCTGGACAGCGAACACTGAAGCTTTCTTT.

V is TRBV7-3 and J is TRBJ1-3; D ambiguous. Germline CDR1 and CDR2: SGHTA and FQGTGA. CDR3 length: 16 amino acids. Trimming took 2 bases from V and 0 from J, leaving 11 bases between them. CDR3 DNA sequence: TGTGCCAGCAGCTTAGGTACGGATCGCTCTGGAAACACCATATATTTT. The encoded protein is CASSLGTDRSGNTIYF.

The chain carries TRBV6-5 and TRBJ2-3; 7 bases match TRBD2. This CDR3 comprises 14 residues. The junction had 8 bases not matched to a gene; V was cut back by 8 bases and J by 3 bases. Germline V gene lookup returns CDR1 MNHEY and CDR2 SVGAGI. CDR3 sequence (DNA): TGTGCCAGCGGCCCGGGAGGTAGTACAGATACGCAGTATTTT. This encodes CASGPGGSTDTQYF.

J is TRBJ2-7 and V is TRBV2; 7 bases fit TRBD1. The CDR3 has 15 residues. Germline CDR1 is SNHLY and CDR2 is FYNNEI. After removal of 8 bases from V and 2 bases from J, the junction contained 12 bases not matched to a gene. CDR3 amino acids: CASLDGRDSTYEQYF. In DNA, the CDR3 is TGTGCCAGCTTGGACGGCCGGGACAGCACCTACGAGCAGTACTTC.

V usage is TRBV3-1 (or the pseudogene TRBV3-2) and J usage is TRBJ2-6, with D maybe TRBD1 (6 bases). This CDR3 has 15 residues. V lost 3 bases and J 0 bases, leaving 6 bases between the germline ends. Germline lookup yields CDR1 LGHDT and CDR2 YNNKEL (reference sequence). The CDR3 reads CASSQDSSGANVLTF. The CDR3 nucleotides are TGTGCCAGCAGCCAGGACAGCTCTGGGGCCAACGTCCTGACTTTC.

The chain recombines TRBV11-1 with TRBJ2-1; TRBD1 is a possible D gene (5 bases). Germline CDR1 and CDR2: SGHAT and FQDESV (reference sequence). The length of the CDR3 is 12 residues. V shed 3 bases and J shed 12 bases, with 12 bases lying between them. The CDR3 reads CASSFKGAWQFF. In nucleotides, the CDR3 is TGTGCCAGCAGCTTTAAAGGGGCTTGGCAGTTCTTC.

This chain uses TRBV18 with TRBJ1-4; 8 bases map to TRBD1. The CDR3 is made up of 14 amino acids. J gave up 8 bases and V 2 bases, and 4 bases lay outside the gene matches. Germline CDR1 KGHSH, CDR2 LQKENI. As DNA, the CDR3 is TGTGCCAGCTCACCAAGGACAGGGTTGGAAAAACTGTTTTTT. The encoded protein is CASSPRTGLEKLFF. Supplemented by reference TRBV18 and TRBJ1-4, the full variable domain reads NAGVMQNPRHLVRRRGQEARLRCSPMKGHSHVYWYRQLPEEGLKFMVYLQKENIIDESGMPKERFSAEFPKEGPSILRIQQVVRGDSAAYFCASSPRTGLEKLFFGSGTQLSVL.

This chain connects TRBV5-1 to TRBJ2-7; unclear D gene. Trimming took off 3 bases at V and 0 bases at J, with 13 bases between the two ends. Germline V lookup: CDR1 SGHRS, CDR2 YFSETQ. The CDR3 sequence is 15 residues long. Written as DNA, the CDR3 is TGCGCCAGCAGCTCTGAACTCACAAGCTCCTACGAGCAGTACTTC. Translating it yields CASSSELTSSYEQYF.

The J gene is TRBJ2-7, the V gene TRBV5-4, with 13 bases identical to TRBD2. This CDR3 has 17 amino acids. The germline V gene has CDR1 SGHNT and CDR2 YYREEE (reference sequence). With V trimmed by 2 bases and J by 5 bases, 10 bases remained unmatched. CDR3 sequence: CASSLHTSGRGRNEQYF. The CDR3 DNA follows: TGTGCCAGCAGCTTACATACTAGCGGGAGGGGACGGAACGAGCAGTACTTC. The full variable domain, completed using reference TRBV5-4 and TRBJ2-7, is ETGVTQSPTHLIKTRGQQVTLRCSSQSGHNTVSWYQQALGQGPQFIFQYYREEENGRGNFPPRFSGLQFPNYSSELNVNALELDDSALYLCASSLHTSGRGRNEQYFGPGTRLTVT.

The rearrangement joins TRBV28 to TRBJ2-7, with D tentatively TRBD1 (5 bases). Germline CDR1 and CDR2: MDHEN and SYDVKM. The V end lost 3 bases, the J end lost 3 bases, and 6 bases lay between the germline ends. The CDR3 is 12 amino acids. As DNA, the CDR3 is TGTGCCAGCAGTTTCGACAGCTACGAGCAGTACTTC. Protein sequence: CASSFDSYEQYF. The full variable domain, its missing parts supplied by reference TRBV28 and TRBJ2-7, is DVKVTQSSRYLVKRTGEKVFLECVQDMDHENMFWYRQDPGLGLRLIYFSYDVKMKEKGDIPEGYSVSREKKERFSLILESASTNQTSMYLCASSFDSYEQYFGPGTRLTVT.

The chain employs TRBV5-1 and TRBJ2-1; no reliable D call. CDR1 and CDR2 from the germline V gene are SGHRS and YFSETQ. This CDR3 has 12 amino acids. The V end lost 2 bases, the J end lost 10 bases, and 10 bases lay between the germline ends. The DNA of the CDR3 is TGCGCCAGCAGCTTAAAGTTTGGGGAGCAGTTCTTC. It encodes CASSLKFGEQFF. The whole variable domain, filled in from reference TRBV5-1 and TRBJ2-1, reads KAGVTQTPRYLIKTRGQQVTLSCSPISGHRSVSWYQQTPGQGLQFLFEYFSETQRNKGNFPGRFSGRQFSNSRSEMNVSTLELGDSALYLCASSLKFGEQFFGPGTRLTVL.